This T cell receptor (beta chain) originates from a study of cytomegalovirus exposure and HLA in healthy donors. For the study at large: Out of 398 genotyped donors, about 80% belonged to the Caucasian-associated ancestry cluster.

On this clone: Its antigen is as yet unknown.

PCR amplification relied on 60 Vbeta primers (plus 13 Jbeta primers). TCRdb's copy holds only in-frame clones and misses some; the assay was immunoSEQ multiplex PCR. The profile covers about 220,000 clones, with around 80% appearing a single time and around 6% taken by the ten largest. Whole-study results and caveats: Analysis performed later found approximately 17,000 TCR beta sequences associated with HLA alleles at 0.05 false discovery rate.

Trimming took 2 bases from V and 10 from J, leaving 21 bases between them. The CDR3 has 16 amino acids. The germline V gene encodes CDR1 WNHNN and CDR2 SYGVQD (reference sequence). V is TRBV10-1 and J is TRBJ2-1, with TRBD2 as a possible D gene (6 bases). The sequencing input was PBMCs. The clonotype comes from a man in his forties in good health and CMV-seropositive. The CDR3 sequence is CASSEVVGDSRVEQFF. DNA for the CDR3: TGCGCCAGCAGTGAGGTCGTGGGGGACTCCCGCGTGGAGCAGTTCTTC.